Given below is one T cell receptor beta chain in context. The antigen is unknown. Through Arm-PCR of CDR3 regions and iRepertoire HTBI primers, TCR beta libraries were built. TCRdb recomputed calls from the multiplex PCR reads with MiXCR, one row per CDR3 protein. The table has approximately 250,000 distinct CDR3 sequences, approximately 20% seen once. Time point of the sample: newly diagnosed GD, antithyroid drugs for less than 3 months. Researchers made the TCR library from RNA that was extracted from PBMCs. The data were taken from a study of regulatory T cells in long-lasting Graves disease. For the study at large: Graves' patients who were just diagnosed had used antithyroid drugs for under 3 months.

The trim removed 3 bases at V and 6 bases at J, leaving 5 bases unmatched. Per the germline V gene, CDR1 is MNHNS and CDR2 is SASEGT. The CDR3 contains 14 residues. Study-level points and caveats: Persistent patients shared fewer than 3,500 public clonotypes among themselves. Newly diagnosed patients shared fewer, at approximately 970.

The clonotype comes from a female donor with Graves disease. The sequences come from peripheral blood mononuclear cells (PBMCs), collected at new diagnosis, from a patient treated with antithyroid drugs. V and J are TRBV6-1 and TRBJ2-3; 8 bases match TRBD2. In nucleotides, the CDR3 is TGTGCCAGCAGTGAGCGGGGGGCTGCCGATACGCAGTATTTT. Translating it yields CASSERGAADTQYF.